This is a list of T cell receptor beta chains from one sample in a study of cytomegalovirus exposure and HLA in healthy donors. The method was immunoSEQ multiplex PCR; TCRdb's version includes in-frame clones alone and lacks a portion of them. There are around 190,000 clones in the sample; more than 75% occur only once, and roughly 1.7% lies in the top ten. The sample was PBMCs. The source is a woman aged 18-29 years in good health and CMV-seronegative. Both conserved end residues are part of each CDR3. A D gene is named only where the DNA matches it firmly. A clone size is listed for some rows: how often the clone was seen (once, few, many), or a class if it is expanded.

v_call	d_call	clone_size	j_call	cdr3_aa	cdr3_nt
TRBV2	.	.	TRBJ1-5	CASSFTGEGQPQHF	TGTGCCAGCAGTTTTACGGGGGAGGGTCAGCCCCAGCATTTT
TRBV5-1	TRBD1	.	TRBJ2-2	CASSFPTRTGEDGELFF	TGCGCCAGCAGCTTTCCCACCCGGACAGGGGAAGACGGGGAGCTGTTTTTT
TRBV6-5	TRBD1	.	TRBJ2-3	CASSPLGTGTDTQYF	TGTGCCAGCAGCCCACTGGGGACAGGGACAGATACGCAGTATTTT
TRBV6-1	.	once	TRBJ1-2	CASSEVEGGNGYTF	TGTGCCAGCAGTGAAGTAGAAGGGGGAAATGGCTACACCTTC
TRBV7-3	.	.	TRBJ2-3	CASSPSGTDTQYF	TGTGCCAGCAGCCCCTCAGGGACAGATACGCAGTATTTT
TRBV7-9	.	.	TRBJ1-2	CASSHDRVLTGYTF	TGTGCCAGCAGCCACGACCGGGTGCTTACTGGCTACACCTTC
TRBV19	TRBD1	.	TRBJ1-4	CASSIGTAVNEKLFF	TGTGCCAGTAGTATTGGGACAGCAGTCAATGAAAAACTGTTTTTT
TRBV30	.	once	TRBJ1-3	CAWRRTEFGNTIYF	TGTGCCTGGAGAAGGACAGAATTCGGAAACACCATATATTTT
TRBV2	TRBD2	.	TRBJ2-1	CASTWTERDPRDNEQFF	TGTGCCAGCACCTGGACTGAGCGGGACCCGAGAGACAATGAGCAGTTCTTC
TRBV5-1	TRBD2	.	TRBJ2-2	CASSLEAGAGGELFF	TGCGCCAGCAGCTTGGAAGCGGGAGCCGGCGGGGAGCTGTTTTTT
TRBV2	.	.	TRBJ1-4	CASTQTPDGATNEKLFF	TGTGCCAGCACCCAAACCCCGGATGGAGCAACTAATGAAAAACTGTTTTTT
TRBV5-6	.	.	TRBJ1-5	CASSLRGLGYQPQHF	TGTGCCAGCAGCTTGAGAGGACTGGGGTATCAGCCCCAGCATTTT
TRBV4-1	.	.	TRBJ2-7	CARRGGTGPYEQYF	TGCGCCAGAAGGGGGGGGACAGGCCCTTACGAGCAGTACTTC
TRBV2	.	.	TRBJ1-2	CASSVGGVNYGYTF	TGTGCCAGCAGTGTCGGCGGGGTGAACTATGGCTACACCTTC